The clone carrying this T cell receptor beta chain was seen a few times. The CDR3 consists of 10 residues. CDR1 SQVTM and CDR2 ANQGSEA come from the germline V gene. The data stem from a study of blood T cell repertoires in COVID-19. Turning to the study itself: COVID-19 samples collected from the United States, Italy and Spain covered acute and convalescent phases. The cDNA or gDNA used as material had been derived from T cells, B-cell-depleted T cells, or PBMCs.

As originally analysed: Nucleated cell counts were estimated from reference gene primer amplification. Here immunoSEQ multiplex PCR was the method, and the copy in TCRdb shows in-frame clones only, minus some. The V and J calls and the clone size are those of that table, but D and trimming were determined from the DNA. Of over 150,000 clones in the sample, about 88% are singletons; the top ten hold roughly 2%. What was sequenced was peripheral blood. The sequence was collected from a middle-aged man who had recovered from COVID-19. The chain combines TRBV29-1 with TRBJ2-2; a possible D gene is TRBD1 (5 bases). The CDR3 DNA follows: TGCAGTGTACAGGACGGGGAGCTGTTTTTT. Translation gives CSVQDGELFF.